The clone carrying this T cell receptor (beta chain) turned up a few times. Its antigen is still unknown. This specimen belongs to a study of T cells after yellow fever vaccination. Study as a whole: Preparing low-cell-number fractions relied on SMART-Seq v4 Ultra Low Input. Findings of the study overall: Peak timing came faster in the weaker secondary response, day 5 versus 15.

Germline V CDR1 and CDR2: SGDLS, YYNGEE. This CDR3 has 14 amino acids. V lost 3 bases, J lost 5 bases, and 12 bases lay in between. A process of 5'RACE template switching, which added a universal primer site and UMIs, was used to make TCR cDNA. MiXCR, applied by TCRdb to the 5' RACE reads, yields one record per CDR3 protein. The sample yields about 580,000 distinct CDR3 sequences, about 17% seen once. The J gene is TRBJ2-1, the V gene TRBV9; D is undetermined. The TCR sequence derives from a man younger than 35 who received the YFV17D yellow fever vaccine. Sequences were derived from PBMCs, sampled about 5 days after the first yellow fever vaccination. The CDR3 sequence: CASSEPDGNNEQFF. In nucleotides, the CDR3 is TGTGCCAGCAGCGAGCCGGACGGTAACAATGAGCAGTTCTTC.